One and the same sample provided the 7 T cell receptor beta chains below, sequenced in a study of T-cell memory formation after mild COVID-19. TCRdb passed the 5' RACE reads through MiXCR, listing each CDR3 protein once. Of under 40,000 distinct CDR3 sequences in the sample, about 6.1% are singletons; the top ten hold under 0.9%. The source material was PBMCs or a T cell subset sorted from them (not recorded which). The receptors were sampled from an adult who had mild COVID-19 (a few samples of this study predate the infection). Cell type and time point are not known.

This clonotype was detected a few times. The CDR3 DNA reads TGTGCCAGCAGTCCCCCGGGCAGGTCCATTGAGACCCAGTACTTC. Protein: CASSPPGRSIETQYF. V is TRBV27 and J is TRBJ2-5, with no clear D. V gave up 5 bases and J gave up 5 bases, with 18 bases separating them. Germline V lookup: CDR1 MNHEY, CDR2 SMNVEV (reference sequence). The CDR3 contains 15 residues.

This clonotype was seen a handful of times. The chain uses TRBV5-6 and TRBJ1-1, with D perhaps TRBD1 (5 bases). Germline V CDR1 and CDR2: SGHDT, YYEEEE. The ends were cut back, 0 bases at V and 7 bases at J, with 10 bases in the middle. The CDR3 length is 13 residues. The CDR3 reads CASSLVGTDEAFF. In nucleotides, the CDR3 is TGTGCCAGCAGCTTGGTAGGGACCGATGAAGCTTTCTTT.

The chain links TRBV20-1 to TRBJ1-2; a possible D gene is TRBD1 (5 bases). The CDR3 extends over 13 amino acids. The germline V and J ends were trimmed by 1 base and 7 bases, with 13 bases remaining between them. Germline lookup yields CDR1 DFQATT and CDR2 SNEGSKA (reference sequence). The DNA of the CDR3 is TGCAGTGCTAGAGCCCCCGGGGGGTTTGGCTACACCTTC. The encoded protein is CSARAPGGFGYTF.

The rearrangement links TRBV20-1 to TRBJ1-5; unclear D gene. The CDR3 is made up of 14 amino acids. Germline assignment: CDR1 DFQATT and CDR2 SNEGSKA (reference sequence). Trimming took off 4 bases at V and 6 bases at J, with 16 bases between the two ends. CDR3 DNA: TGCAGTGCTATATATGGGAACACTGGTCAGCCCCAGCATTTT. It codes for CSAIYGNTGQPQHF.

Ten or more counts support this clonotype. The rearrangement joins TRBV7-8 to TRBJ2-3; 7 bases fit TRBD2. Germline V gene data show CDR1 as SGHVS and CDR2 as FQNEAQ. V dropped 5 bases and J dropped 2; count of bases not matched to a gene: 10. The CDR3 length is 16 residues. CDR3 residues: CASSPRPGGLTDTQYF. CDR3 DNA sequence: TGTGCCAGCAGCCCCCGTCCGGGGGGACTCACAGATACGCAGTATTTT.

The CDR3 is CASSQRTEYNSPLHF. CDR3 nucleotides: TGTGCCAGCTCACAACGGACAGAGTATAATTCACCCCTCCACTTT. The chain combines TRBV18 with TRBJ1-6, with a weak D call TRBD1 (6 bases). Germline V gene sequence: CDR1 KGHSH, CDR2 LQKENI. The CDR3 runs to 15 residues. Trimming took off 4 bases at V and 4 bases at J, with 11 bases between the two ends.

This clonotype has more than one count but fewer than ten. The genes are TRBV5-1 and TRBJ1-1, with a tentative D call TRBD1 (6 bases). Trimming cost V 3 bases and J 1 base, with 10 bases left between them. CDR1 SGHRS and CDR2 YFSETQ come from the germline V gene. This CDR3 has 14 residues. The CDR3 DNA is TGCGCCAGCAGCTCGGGGGCGGGGAACACTGAAGCTTTCTTT. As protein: CASSSGAGNTEAFF.